Given below is one T cell receptor (beta chain) in context. Its matching antigen is unknown. The sample comes from a study of shared clonotypes between healthy human individuals. Regarding the study as a whole: Clonotype sharing among donors was thought likely to change with sequencing depth.

Germline CDR1 reads MDHEN; CDR2 reads SYDVKM. The CDR3 consists of 13 residues. With 2 bases removed from V and 0 bases from J, the gap between germline ends came to 2 bases. Each subset's genomic DNA was shared equally among a number of immunoSEQ plates. Clones were sequenced by immunoSEQ multiplex PCR, and TCRdb holds only the in-frame ones, with some missing. The top ten hold 0.055% to 0.075% of the sample, which has more than 400,000 clones, about 95% seen once. The sequenced material came from naive CD4+ T cells sorted from blood. Subset: CD45RA+ positively selected. The source is a young woman in good health. The chain is built from TRBV28 and TRBJ2-1; D not certain. CDR3 coding DNA: TGTGCCAGCAGTTTAGGCTCCTACAATGAGCAGTTCTTC. Protein: CASSLGSYNEQFF.